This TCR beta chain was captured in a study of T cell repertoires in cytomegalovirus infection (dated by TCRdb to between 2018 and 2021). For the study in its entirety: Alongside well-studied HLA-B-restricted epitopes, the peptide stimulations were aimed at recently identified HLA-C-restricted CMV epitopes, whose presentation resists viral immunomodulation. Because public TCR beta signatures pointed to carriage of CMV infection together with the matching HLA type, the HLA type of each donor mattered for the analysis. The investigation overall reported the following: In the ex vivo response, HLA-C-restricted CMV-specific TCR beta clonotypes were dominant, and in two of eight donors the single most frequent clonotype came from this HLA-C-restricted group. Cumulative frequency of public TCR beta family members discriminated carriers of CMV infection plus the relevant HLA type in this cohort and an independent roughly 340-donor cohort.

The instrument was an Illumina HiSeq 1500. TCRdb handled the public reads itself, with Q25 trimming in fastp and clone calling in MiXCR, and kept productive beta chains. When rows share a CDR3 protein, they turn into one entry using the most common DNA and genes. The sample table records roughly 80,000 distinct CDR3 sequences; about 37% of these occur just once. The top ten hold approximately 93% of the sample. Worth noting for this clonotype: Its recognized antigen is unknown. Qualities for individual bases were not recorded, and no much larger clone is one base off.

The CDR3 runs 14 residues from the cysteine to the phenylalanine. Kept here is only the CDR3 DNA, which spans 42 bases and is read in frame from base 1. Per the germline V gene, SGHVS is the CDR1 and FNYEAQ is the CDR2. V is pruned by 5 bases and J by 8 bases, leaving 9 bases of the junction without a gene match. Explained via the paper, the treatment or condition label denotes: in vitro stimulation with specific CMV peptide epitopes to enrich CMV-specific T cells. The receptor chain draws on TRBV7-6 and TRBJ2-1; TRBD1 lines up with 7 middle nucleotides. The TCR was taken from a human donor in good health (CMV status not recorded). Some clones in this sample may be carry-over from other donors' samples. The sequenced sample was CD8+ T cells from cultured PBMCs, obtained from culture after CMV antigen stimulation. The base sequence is TGTGCCAGCAGCAATGACAGGGTAGGCGATGAGCAGTTCTTC. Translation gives CASSNDRVGDEQFF.